This is a list of T cell receptor beta chains from one sample in a study of identical twins. TCRdb reanalysed the 5' RACE reads using MiXCR and keeps one entry per CDR3 protein. The table includes about 810,000 distinct CDR3 sequences, roughly 12% detected once. The sample was also linked to a second study, of yellow fever vaccine responses in identical twins.

Sequencing input: PBMCs. These receptors were obtained from a woman between 18 and 29 years old in good health. Each CDR3 is given with its conserved first and last residue. A D gene is named only where the DNA matches it firmly. Clone size, where shown, is once, few, many, or a class for clones that have expanded.

d_call | j_call | clone_size | v_call | cdr3_nt | cdr3_aa
NA | TRBJ2-7 | NA | TRBV6-2/TRBV6-3 | TGTGCCAGCAGTTACTTGGGGGGAGCCTACGAGCAGTACTTC | CASSYLGGAYEQYF
TRBD2 | TRBJ2-1 | NA | TRBV5-1 | TGCGCCAGCAGCTCCAGCGGGGCGGGTGAGCAGTTCTTC | CASSSSGAGEQFF
TRBD1 | TRBJ2-5 | NA | TRBV18 | TGTGCCAGCTCACCACCGACGACAGGGGAGACCCAGTACTTC | CASSPPTTGETQYF
NA | TRBJ2-4 | NA | TRBV12-2 | TGTGCAAGTCGCTTAGTAGCCCGGCAGGGGGTCCCCAAAAACATTCAGTACTTC | CASRLVARQGVPKNIQYF
NA | TRBJ1-2 | NA | TRBV28 | TGTGCCAGCAGTTCCGTAAGCACTAACTATGGCTACACCTTC | CASSSVSTNYGYTF
NA | TRBJ2-5 | NA | TRBV25-1 | TGTGCCAGCAGGAGTGCAGGTCAAGAGACCCAGTACTTC | CASRSAGQETQYF
TRBD2 | TRBJ2-3 | few | TRBV2 | TGTGCCAGCAGTGAGTCTAGCGGGAGCGCAGATACGCAGTATTTT | CASSESSGSADTQYF
NA | TRBJ2-3 | NA | TRBV7-9 | TGTGCCAGCAGCTTATTCGATACGCAGTATTTT | CASSLFDTQYF
NA | TRBJ2-5 | few | TRBV10-3 | TGTGCCATCAGCGCCAAGGGTGGGGCGGTCCAAGAGACCCAGTACTTC | CAISAKGGAVQETQYF
TRBD1 | TRBJ1-5 | few | TRBV6-1 | TGTGCCAGCAGTGAGGGGGGGACAGGGGCACACCAGCCCCAGCATTTT | CASSEGGTGAHQPQHF
TRBD1 | TRBJ2-4 | few | TRBV27 | TGTGCCAGCAGTGATGAGAGCCGGGACAGTACGACGAAAGTCAAAAACATTCAGTACTTC | CASSDESRDSTTKVKNIQYF
TRBD1 | TRBJ2-4 | many | TRBV12-3/TRBV12-4 | TGTGCCACCGGGACAGACGGGGACATTCAGTACTTC | CATGTDGDIQYF
NA | TRBJ1-1 | NA | TRBV10-3 | TGTGCCATCCTAAACGCGGCAGGCACTGAAGCTTTCTTT | CAILNAAGTEAFF
TRBD2 | TRBJ2-1 | NA | TRBV20-1 | TGCAGTGCTAGAGAACCCAAGATCGTACTAGCGGGGAATAATGAGCAGTTCTTC | CSAREPKIVLAGNNEQFF
NA | TRBJ1-4 | few | TRBV3-1 | TGTGCCAGCAGCCAACAGCTCAATGAAAAACTGTTTTTT | CASSQQLNEKLFF
NA | TRBJ2-2 | NA | TRBV7-9 | TGTGCCAGCAGCGAATATTCCACCGGGGAGCTGTTTTTT | CASSEYSTGELFF